Here is one TCR beta chain with its context. Spiking each PCR with synthetic TCR analog templates was performed. The data were produced by immunoSEQ multiplex PCR, yet TCRdb's version contains in-frame clones alone and is incomplete. The sample consists of 35,000 to 45,000 clones, approximately 90% of them appearing once. This specimen comes from a study of PD-L1 blockade in urothelial cancer. Study-level information: Treatment start was followed by blood analysis at 3 weeks (second dose) and again at 6 weeks.

Germline CDR1 is SGDLS and CDR2 is YYNGEE. The CDR3 is 15 amino acids. V was pared by 0 bases and J by 1 base, with 8 bases between. This sequence originates from a woman aged 55-70 years with urothelial cancer. The chain uses TRBV9 and TRBJ2-1, with a tentative D call TRBD2 (6 bases). Here the sequenced sample was PBMCs, taken around atezolizumab (anti-PD-L1) treatment. Here the CDR3 DNA reads TGTGCCAGCAGCGTAGAAAGCGGGTCCTACAATGAGCAGTTCTTC. Translated, it gives CASSVESGSYNEQFF. The full variable domain, in which reference TRBV9 and TRBJ2-1 provide the parts outside the CDR3, is DSGVTQTPKHLITATGQRVTLRCSPRSGDLSVYWYQQSLDQGLQFLIQYYNGEERAKGNILERFSAQQFPDLHSELNLSSLELGDSALYFCASSVESGSYNEQFFGPGTRLTVL.